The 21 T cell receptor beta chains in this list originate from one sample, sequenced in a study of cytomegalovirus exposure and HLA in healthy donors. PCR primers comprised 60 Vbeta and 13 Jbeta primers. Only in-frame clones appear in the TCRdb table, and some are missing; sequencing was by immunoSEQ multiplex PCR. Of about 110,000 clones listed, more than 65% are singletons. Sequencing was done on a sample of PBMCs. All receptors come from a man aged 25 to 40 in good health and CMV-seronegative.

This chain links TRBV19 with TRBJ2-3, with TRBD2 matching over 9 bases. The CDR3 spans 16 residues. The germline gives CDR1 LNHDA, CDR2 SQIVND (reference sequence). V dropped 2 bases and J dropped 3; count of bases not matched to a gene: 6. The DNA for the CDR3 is TGTGCCAGTAGTATATCGGCGGGAGGGCGGACAGATACGCAGTATTTT. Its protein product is CASSISAGGRTDTQYF. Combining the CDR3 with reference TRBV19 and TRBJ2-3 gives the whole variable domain DGGITQSPKYLFRKEGQNVTLSCEQNLNHDAMYWYRQDPGQGLRLIYYSQIVNDFQKGDIAEGYSVSREKKESFPLTVTSAQKNPTAFYLCASSISAGGRTDTQYFGPGTRLTVL.

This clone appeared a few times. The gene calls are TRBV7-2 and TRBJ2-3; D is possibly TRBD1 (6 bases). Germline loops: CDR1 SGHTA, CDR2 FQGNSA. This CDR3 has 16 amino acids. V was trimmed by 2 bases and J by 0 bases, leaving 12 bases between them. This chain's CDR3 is CASSLMGTTSTDTQYF. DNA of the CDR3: TGTGCCAGCAGCTTAATGGGGACAACGAGCACAGATACGCAGTATTTT.

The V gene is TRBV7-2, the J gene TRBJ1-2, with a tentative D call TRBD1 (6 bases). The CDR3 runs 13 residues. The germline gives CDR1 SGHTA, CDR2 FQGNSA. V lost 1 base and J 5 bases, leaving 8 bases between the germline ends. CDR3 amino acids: CASSLGGRYGYTF. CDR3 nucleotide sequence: TGTGCCAGCAGCTTAGGGGGGCGTTATGGCTACACCTTC. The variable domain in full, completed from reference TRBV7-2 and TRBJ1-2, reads GAGVSQSPSNKVTEKGKDVELRCDPISGHTALYWYRQSLGQGLEFLIYFQGNSAPDKSGLPSDRFSAERTGGSVSTLTIQRTQQEDSAVYLCASSLGGRYGYTFGSGTRLTVV.

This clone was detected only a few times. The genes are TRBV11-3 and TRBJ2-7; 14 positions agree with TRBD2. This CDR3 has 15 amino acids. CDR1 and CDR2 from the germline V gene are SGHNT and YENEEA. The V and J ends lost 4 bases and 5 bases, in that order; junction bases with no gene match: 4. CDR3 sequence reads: CASSSGTSGSDEQYF. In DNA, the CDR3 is TGTGCCAGCAGCTCGGGGACTAGCGGGAGTGACGAGCAGTACTTC.

The CDR3 protein is CASAGTGLTYEQYF. CDR3 coding DNA: TGCGCCAGCGCCGGGACAGGGCTCACCTACGAGCAGTACTTC. V gene TRBV5-1 combines with J gene TRBJ2-5; 9 bases are a match to TRBD1. The better agreement between TRBJ2-7 and the DNA end casts doubt on the J call. This CDR3 spans 14 amino acids. Germline CDR1 and CDR2: SGHRS and YFSETQ.

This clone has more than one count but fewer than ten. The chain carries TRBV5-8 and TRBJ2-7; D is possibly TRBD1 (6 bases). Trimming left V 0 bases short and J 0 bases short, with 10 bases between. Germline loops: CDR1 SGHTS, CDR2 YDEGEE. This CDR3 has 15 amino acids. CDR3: CASSLGQAYSYEQYF. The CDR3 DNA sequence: TGTGCCAGCAGCTTGGGACAGGCGTACTCCTACGAGCAGTACTTC.

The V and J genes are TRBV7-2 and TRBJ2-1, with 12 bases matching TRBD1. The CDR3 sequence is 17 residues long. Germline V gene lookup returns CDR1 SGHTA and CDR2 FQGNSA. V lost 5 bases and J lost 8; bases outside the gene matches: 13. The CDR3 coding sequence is TGTGCCAGCAGCGCCAATCCTGGGACAGGGGGCAAGTATGAGCAGTTCTTC. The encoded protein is CASSANPGTGGKYEQFF. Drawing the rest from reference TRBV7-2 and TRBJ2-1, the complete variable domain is GAGVSQSPSNKVTEKGKDVELRCDPISGHTALYWYRQSLGQGLEFLIYFQGNSAPDKSGLPSDRFSAERTGGSVSTLTIQRTQQEDSAVYLCASSANPGTGGKYEQFFGPGTRLTVL.

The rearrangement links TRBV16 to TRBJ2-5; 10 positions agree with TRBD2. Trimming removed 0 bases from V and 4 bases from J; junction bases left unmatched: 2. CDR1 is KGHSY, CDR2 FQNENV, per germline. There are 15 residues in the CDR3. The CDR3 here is CASSQSTSGRETQYF. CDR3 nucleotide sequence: TGTGCCAGCAGCCAATCGACTAGCGGGCGAGAGACCCAGTACTTC.

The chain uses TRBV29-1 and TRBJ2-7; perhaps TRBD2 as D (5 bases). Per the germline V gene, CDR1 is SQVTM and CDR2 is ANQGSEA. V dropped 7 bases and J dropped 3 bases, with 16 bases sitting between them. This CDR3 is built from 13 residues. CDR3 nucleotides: TGCAGCGCCGGACCCCGTGGACTCTACGAGCAGTACTTC. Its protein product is CSAGPRGLYEQYF.

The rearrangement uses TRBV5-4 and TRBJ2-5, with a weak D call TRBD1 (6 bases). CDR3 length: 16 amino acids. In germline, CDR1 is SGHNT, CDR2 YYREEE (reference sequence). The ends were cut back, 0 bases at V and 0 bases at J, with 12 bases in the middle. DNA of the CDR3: TGTGCCAGCAGCTTGGCCCCTGGACAGCACCAAGAGACCCAGTACTTC. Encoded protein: CASSLAPGQHQETQYF.

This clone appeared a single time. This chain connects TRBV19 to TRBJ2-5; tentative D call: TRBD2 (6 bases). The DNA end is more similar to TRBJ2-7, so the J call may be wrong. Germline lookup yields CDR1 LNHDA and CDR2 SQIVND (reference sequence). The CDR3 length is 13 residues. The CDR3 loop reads CASRDSETYEQYF. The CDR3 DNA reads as TGTGCCAGTCGGGACTCGGAGACCTACGAGCAGTACTTC.

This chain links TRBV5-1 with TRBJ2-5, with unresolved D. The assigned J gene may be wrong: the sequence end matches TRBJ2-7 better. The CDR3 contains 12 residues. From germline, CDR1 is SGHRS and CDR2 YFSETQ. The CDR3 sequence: CASSLERNEQYF. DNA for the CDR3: TGCGCCAGCAGCTTGGAGCGCAACGAGCAGTACTTC.

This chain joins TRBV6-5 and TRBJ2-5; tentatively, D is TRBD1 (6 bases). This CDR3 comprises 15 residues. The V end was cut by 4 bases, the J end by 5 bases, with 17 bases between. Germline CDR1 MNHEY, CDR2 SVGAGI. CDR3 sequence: CASSSGAGVGETQYF. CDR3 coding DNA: TGTGCCAGCAGTTCCGGGGCAGGGGTCGGCGAGACCCAGTACTTC.

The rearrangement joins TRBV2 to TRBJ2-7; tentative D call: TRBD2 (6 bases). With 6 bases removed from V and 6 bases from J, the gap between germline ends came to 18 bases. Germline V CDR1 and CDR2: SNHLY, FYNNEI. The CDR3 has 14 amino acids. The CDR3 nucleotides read TGTGCCAGCAGAATAGACGGGACTCGTAGCGAGCAGTACTTC. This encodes CASRIDGTRSEQYF.

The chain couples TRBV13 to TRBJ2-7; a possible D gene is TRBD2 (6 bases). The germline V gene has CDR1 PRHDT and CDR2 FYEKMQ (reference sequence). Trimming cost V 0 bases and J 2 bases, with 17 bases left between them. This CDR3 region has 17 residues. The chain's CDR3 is CASSLGSFGTPAYEQYF. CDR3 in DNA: TGTGCCAGCAGCTTAGGCAGTTTTGGGACTCCCGCCTACGAGCAGTACTTC.

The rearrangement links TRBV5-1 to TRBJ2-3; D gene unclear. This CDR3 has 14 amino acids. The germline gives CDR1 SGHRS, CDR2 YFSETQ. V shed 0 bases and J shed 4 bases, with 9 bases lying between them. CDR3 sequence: CASSLAEPADTQYF. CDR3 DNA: TGCGCCAGCAGCTTGGCGGAGCCAGCAGATACGCAGTATTTT.

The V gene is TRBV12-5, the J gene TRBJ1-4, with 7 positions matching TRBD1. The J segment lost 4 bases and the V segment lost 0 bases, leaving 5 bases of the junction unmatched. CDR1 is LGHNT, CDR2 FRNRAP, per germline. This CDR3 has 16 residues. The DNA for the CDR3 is TGTGCTAGTGGTTTGGTTACAGGGGTGGGTAATGAAAAACTGTTTTTT. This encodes CASGLVTGVGNEKLFF.

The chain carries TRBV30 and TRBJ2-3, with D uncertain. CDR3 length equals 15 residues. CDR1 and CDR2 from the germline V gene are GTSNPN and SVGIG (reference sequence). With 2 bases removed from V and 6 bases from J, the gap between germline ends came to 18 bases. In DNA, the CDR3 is TGTGCCTGGAGTCCCATGACTGGATCGGCGGATACGCAGTATTTT. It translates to CAWSPMTGSADTQYF.

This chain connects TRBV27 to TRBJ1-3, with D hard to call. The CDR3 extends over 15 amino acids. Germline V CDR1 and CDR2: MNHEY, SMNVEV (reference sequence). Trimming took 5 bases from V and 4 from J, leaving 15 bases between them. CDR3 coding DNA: TGTGCCAGCAGTCCTTGGGCAGGTCTCGGAAACACCATATATTTT. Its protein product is CASSPWAGLGNTIYF.

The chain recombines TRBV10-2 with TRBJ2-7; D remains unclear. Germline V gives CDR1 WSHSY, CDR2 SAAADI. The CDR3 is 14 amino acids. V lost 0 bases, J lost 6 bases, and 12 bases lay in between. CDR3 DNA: TGCGCCAGCAGTGAGTCGATGGCAGGCGTCGAGCAGTACTTC. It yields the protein CASSESMAGVEQYF.

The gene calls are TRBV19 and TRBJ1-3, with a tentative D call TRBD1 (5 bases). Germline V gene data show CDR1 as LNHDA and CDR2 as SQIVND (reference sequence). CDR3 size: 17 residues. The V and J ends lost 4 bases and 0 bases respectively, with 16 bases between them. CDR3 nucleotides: TGTGCCAGTAGTACCCGACAGACTCCTTACTCTGGAAACACCATATATTTT. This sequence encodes CASSTRQTPYSGNTIYF. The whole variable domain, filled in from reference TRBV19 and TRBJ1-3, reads DGGITQSPKYLFRKEGQNVTLSCEQNLNHDAMYWYRQDPGQGLRLIYYSQIVNDFQKGDIAEGYSVSREKKESFPLTVTSAQKNPTAFYLCASSTRQTPYSGNTIYFGEGSWLTVV.